This T cell receptor (beta chain) originates from a study of blood T cell repertoires in COVID-19. Seattle-derived patients entered the study during active infection and were followed longitudinally. Methods used by the authors: Using reference gene primer amplification, nucleated cell counts were estimated. Produced via immunoSEQ multiplex PCR; TCRdb's table is partial and in-frame only. The DNA gave D and trimming, while V, J and clone size come from that table. The table has about 340,000 clones, 86% seen once. Per the germline V gene, CDR1 is PRHDT and CDR2 is FYEKMQ (reference sequence). This CDR3 spans 13 amino acids. Trimming at V came to 5 bases and at J to 8 bases, leaving 8 bases not matched to a gene.

The clonotype was recovered from a woman aged 55-75 years with COVID-19, enrolled during active disease. The chain is built from TRBV13 and TRBJ1-2; 7 nucleotides match TRBD1. Sequencing used peripheral blood. CDR3 in DNA: TGTGCCAGCAGCCCGGGACAGACTCGAGGCTACACCTTC. Translation gives CASSPGQTRGYTF.